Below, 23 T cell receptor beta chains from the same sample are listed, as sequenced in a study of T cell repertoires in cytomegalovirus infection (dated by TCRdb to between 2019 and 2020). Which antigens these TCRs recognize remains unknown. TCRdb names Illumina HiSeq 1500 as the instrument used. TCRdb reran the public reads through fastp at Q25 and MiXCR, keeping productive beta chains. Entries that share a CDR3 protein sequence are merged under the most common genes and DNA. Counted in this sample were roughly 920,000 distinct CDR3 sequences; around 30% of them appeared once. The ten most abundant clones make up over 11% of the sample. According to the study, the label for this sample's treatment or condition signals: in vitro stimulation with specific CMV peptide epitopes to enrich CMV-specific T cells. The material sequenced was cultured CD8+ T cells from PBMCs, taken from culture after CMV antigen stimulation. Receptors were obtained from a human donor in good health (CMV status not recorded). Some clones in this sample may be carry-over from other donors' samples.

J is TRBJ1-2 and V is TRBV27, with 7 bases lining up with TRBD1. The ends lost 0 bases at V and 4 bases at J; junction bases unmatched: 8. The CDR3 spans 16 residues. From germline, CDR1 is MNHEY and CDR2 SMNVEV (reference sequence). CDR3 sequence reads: CASSLSAGQILYGYTF. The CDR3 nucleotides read TGTGCCAGCAGTTTATCGGCGGGACAGATCCTCTATGGCTACACCTTC.

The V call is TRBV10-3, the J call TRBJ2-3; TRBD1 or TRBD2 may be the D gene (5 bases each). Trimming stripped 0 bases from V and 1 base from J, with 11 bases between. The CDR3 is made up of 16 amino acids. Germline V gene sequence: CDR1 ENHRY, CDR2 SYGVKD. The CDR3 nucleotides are TGTGCCATCAGTGAGTCGAAGCGAGGGGGCACAGATACGCAGTATTTT. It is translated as CAISESKRGGTDTQYF.

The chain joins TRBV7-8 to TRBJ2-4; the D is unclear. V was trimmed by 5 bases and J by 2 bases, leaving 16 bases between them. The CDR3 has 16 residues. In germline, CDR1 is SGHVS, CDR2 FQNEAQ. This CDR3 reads CASSPIQVSTKNIQYF. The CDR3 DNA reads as TGTGCCAGCAGCCCTATTCAGGTTTCGACCAAAAACATTCAGTACTTC.

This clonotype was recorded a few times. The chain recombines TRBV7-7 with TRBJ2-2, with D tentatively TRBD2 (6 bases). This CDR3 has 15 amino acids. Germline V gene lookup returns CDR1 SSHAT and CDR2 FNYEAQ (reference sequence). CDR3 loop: CASGVSGQNTGELFF. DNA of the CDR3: TGTGCTAGCGGAGTGAGCGGCCAGAACACCGGGGAGCTGTTTTTT.

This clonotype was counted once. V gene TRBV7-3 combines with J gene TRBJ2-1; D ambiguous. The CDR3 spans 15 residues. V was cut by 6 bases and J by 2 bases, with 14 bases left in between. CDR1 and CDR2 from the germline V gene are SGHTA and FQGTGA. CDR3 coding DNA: TGTGCCAGCAGAATCCGGGCAGATCCCTACAATGAGCAGTTCTTC. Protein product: CASRIRADPYNEQFF.

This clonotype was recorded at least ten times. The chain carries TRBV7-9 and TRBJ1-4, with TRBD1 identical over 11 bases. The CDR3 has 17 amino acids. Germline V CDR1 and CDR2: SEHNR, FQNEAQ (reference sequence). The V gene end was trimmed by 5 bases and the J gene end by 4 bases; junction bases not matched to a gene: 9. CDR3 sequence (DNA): TGTGCCAGCAGCCCCGAAGGACAGGGGGCGCGTAATGAAAAACTGTTTTTT. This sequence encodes CASSPEGQGARNEKLFF.

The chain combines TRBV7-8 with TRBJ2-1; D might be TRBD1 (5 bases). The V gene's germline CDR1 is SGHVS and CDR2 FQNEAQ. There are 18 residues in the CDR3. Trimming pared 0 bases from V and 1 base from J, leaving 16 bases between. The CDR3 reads CASSLAVIDSASYNEQFF. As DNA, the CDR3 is TGTGCCAGCAGCTTAGCCGTAATAGACAGTGCTTCCTACAATGAGCAGTTCTTC.

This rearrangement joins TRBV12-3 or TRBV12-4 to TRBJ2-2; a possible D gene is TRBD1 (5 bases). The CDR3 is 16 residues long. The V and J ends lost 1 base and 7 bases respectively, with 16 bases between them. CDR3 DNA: TGTGCCAGCAGTTTAGAAGTGGGGCCGAGAGGCGGGGAGCTGTTTTTT. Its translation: CASSLEVGPRGGELFF.

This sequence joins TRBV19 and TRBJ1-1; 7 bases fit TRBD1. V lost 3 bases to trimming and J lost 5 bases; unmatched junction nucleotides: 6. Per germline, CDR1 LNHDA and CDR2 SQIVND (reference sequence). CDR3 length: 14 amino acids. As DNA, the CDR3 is TGTGCCAGTAGTATTGTCCACAGGGGAACTGAAGCTTTCTTT. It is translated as CASSIVHRGTEAFF.

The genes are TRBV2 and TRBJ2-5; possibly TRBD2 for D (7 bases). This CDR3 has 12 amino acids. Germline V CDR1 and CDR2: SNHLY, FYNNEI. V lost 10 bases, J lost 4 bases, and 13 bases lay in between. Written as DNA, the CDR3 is TGTGCCACCCGGGGGGCTCCAGAGACCCAGTACTTC. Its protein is CATRGAPETQYF.

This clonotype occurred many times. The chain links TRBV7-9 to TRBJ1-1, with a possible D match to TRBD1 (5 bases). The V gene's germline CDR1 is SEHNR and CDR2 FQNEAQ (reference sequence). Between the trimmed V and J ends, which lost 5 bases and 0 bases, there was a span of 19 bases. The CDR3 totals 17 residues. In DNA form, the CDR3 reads TGTGCCAGCAGCCCGCCAGTCGGGGCTAGCATGAACACTGAAGCTTTCTTT. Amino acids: CASSPPVGASMNTEAFF.

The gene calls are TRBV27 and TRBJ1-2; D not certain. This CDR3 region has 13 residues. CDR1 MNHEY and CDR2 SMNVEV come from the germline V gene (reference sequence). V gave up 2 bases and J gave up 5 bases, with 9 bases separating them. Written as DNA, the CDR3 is TGTGCCAGCAGTTTAACCCCGGGTTATGGCTACACCTTC. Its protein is CASSLTPGYGYTF.

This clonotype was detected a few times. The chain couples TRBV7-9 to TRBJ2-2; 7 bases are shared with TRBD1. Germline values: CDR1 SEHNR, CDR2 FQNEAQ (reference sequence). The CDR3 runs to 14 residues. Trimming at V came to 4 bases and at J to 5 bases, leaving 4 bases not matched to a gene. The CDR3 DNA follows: TGTGCCAGCAGCTCGACAGGGCTGACCGGGGAGCTGTTTTTT. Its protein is CASSSTGLTGELFF.

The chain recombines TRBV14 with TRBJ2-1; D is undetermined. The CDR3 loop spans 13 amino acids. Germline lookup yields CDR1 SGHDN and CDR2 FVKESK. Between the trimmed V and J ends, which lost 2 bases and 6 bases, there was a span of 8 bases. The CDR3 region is CASSQSQANEQFF. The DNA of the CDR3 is TGTGCCAGCAGCCAATCTCAGGCCAATGAGCAGTTCTTC.

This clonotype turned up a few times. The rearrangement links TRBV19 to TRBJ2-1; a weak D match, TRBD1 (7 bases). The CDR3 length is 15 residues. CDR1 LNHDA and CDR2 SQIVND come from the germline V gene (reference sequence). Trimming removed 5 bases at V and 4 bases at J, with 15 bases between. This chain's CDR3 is CASSSRDSLYNEQFF. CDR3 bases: TGTGCCAGTAGTTCGCGGGACAGCCTTTACAATGAGCAGTTCTTC.

This CDR3 is CASSLGGGGGGFYNEQFF. In nucleotides, the CDR3 is TGTGCCAGCAGCCTCGGGGGCGGGGGCGGGGGGTTTTACAATGAGCAGTTCTTC. This chain connects TRBV5-6 to TRBJ2-1; TRBD2 matches at 8 bases. In germline, CDR1 is SGHDT, CDR2 YYEEEE. The CDR3 runs 18 residues. Trimming took 4 bases from V and 4 from J; bases not matched to a gene: 16.

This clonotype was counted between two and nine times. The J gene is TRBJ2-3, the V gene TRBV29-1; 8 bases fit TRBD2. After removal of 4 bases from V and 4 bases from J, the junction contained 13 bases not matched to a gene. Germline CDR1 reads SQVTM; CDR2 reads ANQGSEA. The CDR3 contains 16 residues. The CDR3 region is CSVVSPSRGGPDTQYF. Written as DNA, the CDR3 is TGCAGCGTTGTTTCCCCCTCCCGGGGGGGGCCAGATACGCAGTATTTT.

The CDR3 nucleotides read TGTGCCAGCAGCATCCCGGGCATTTACAATGAGCAGTTCTTC. It is translated as CASSIPGIYNEQFF. The V gene is TRBV7-9, the J gene TRBJ2-1; no clear D gene. The CDR3 has 14 residues. Trimming shortened V by 5 bases and J by 4 bases, and 12 bases separated the two germline ends. The germline V gene has CDR1 SEHNR and CDR2 FQNEAQ (reference sequence).

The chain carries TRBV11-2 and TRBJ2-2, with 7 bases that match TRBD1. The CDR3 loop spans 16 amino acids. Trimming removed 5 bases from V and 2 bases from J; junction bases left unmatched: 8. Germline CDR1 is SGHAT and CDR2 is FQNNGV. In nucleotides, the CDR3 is TGTGCCAGCAGCGGGGACAGAACCCTAAACACCGGGGAGCTGTTTTTT. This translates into CASSGDRTLNTGELFF.

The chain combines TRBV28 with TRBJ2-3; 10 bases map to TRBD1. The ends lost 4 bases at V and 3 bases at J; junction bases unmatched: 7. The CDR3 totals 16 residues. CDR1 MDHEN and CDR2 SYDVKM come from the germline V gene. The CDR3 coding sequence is TGTGCCAGCAGTTCCCGGGACAGGGGACCAACAGATACGCAGTATTTT. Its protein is CASSSRDRGPTDTQYF.

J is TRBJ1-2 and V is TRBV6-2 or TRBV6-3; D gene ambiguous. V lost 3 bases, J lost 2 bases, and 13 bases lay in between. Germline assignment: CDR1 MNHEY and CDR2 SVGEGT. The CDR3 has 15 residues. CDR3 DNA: TGTGCCAGCAGTTATTTTGGGCGAGGCAACTATGGCTACACCTTC. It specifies CASSYFGRGNYGYTF.

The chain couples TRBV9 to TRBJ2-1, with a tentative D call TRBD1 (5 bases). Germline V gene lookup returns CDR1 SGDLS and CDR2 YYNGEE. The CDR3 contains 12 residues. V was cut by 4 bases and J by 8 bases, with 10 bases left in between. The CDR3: CASSKKGYEQFF. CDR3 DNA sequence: TGTGCCAGCAGCAAGAAGGGGTATGAGCAGTTCTTC.

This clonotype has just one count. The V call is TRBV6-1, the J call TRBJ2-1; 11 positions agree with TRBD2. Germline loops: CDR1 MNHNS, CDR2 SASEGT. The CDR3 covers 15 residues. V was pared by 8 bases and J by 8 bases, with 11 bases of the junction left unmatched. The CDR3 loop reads CASGLGSGGAHEQFF. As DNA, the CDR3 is TGTGCCAGCGGCTTAGGTAGCGGGGGGGCCCATGAGCAGTTCTTC.